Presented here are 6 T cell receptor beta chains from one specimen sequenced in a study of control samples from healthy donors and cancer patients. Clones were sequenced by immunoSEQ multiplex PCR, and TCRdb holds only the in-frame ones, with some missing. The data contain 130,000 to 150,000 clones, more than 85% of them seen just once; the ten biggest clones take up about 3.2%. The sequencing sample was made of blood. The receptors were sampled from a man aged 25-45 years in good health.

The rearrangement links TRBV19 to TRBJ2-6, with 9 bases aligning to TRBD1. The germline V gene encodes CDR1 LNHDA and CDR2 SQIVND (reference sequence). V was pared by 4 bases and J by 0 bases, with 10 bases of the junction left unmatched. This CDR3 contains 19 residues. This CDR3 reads CASSTGQGLIFSGANVLTF. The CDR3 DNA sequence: TGTGCCAGTAGTACCGGACAGGGGTTAATTTTCTCTGGGGCCAACGTCCTGACTTTC.

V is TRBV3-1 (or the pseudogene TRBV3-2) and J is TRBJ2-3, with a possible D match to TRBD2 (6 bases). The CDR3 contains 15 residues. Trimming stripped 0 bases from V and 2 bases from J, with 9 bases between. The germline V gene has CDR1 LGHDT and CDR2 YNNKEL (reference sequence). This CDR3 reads CASSQEIADTDTQYF. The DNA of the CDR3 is TGTGCCAGCAGCCAAGAAATAGCGGACACAGATACGCAGTATTTT.

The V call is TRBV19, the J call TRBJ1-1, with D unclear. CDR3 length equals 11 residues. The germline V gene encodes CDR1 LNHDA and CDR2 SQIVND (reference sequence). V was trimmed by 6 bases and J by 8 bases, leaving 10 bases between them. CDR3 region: CASRDQAEAFF. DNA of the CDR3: TGTGCCAGTAGGGACCAGGCAGAAGCTTTCTTT.

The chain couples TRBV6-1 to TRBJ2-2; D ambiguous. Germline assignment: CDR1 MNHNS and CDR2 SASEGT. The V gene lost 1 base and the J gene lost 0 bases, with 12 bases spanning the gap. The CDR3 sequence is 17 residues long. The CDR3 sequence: CASSEVGFGSNTGELFF. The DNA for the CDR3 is TGTGCCAGCAGTGAAGTAGGGTTTGGCTCGAACACCGGGGAGCTGTTTTTT.

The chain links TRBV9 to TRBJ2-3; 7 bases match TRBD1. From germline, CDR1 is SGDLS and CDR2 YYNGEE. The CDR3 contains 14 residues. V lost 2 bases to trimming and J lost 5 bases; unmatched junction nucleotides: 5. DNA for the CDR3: TGTGCCAGCAGCGTTCGACAGGGAATAGATACGCAGTATTTT. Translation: CASSVRQGIDTQYF.

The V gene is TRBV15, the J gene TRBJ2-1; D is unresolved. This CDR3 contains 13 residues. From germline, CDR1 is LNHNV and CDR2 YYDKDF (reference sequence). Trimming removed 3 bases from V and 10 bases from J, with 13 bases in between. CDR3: CATSSGPSTEQFF. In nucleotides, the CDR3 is TGTGCCACCAGCAGTGGTCCTAGTACCGAGCAGTTCTTC.